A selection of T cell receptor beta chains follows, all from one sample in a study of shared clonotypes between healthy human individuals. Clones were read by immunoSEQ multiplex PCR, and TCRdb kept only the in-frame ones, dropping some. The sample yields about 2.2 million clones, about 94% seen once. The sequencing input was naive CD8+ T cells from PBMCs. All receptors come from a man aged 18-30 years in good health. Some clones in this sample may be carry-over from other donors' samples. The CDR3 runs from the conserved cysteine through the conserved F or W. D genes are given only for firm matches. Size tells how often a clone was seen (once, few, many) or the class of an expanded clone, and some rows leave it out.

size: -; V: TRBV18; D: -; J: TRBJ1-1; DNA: TGTGCCAGCTCACCCCTGAGACAGAACACTGAAGCTTTCTTT; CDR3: CASSPLRQNTEAFF
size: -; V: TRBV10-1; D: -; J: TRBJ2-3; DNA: TGCGCCAGCAGTGAGTTTCGGACCACAGATACGCAGTATTTT; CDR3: CASSEFRTTDTQYF
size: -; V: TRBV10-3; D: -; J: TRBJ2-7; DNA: TGTGCCATCAGTCAGAAAGGGTCCGAGATACTATACGAGCAGTACTTC; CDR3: CAISQKGSEILYEQYF
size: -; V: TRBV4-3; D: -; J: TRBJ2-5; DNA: TGCGCCAGCAGCCAAGGAAGCGGGCAAGAGACCCAGTACTTC; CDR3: CASSQGSGQETQYF
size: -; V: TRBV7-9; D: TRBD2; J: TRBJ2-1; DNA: TGTGCCAGCAGCGCCTCCGGGACTAGCGGGAGGTCCTACAATGAGCAGTTCTTC; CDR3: CASSASGTSGRSYNEQFF
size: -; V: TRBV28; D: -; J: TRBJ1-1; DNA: TGTGCCATTCTAGGGGACCTCGACACTGAAGCTTTCTTT; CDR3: CAILGDLDTEAFF
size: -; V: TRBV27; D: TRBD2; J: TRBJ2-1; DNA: TGTGCCAGCAGTTTTGCCGGGACTAGAGGGTCCTACAATGAGCAGTTCTTC; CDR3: CASSFAGTRGSYNEQFF
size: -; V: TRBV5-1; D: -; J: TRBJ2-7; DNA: TGCGCCAGCTGGGACAATTCAGGTCGCGAGCAGTACTTC; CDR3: CASWDNSGREQYF
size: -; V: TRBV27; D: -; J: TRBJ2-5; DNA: TGTGCCAGCAGTTTCTACCCCGGAGAGACCCAGTACTTC; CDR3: CASSFYPGETQYF
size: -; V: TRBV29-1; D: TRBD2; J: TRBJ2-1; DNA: TGCAGCGTGGAGGGACTAGCGGGCCAGTACAATGAGCAGTTCTTC; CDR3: CSVEGLAGQYNEQFF
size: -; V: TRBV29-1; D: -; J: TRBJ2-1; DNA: TGCAGCGTTGAAGTAGCCAACGGACACGAGCAGTTCTTC; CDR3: CSVEVANGHEQFF
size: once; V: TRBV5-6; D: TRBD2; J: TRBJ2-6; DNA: TGTGCCAGCAGCCTACCTAGCGGGCGCTCTGGGGCCAACGTCCTGACTTTC; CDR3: CASSLPSGRSGANVLTF
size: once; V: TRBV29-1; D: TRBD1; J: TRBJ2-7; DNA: TGCAGCGTGTCAGGGACAGGGGGCGAACTCTCCTACGAGCAGTACTTC; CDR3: CSVSGTGGELSYEQYF
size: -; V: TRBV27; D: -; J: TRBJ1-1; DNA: TGTGCCAGCAGTTTAACTTTGGGCCACAGCTGGGCTTTCTTT; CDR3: CASSLTLGHSWAFF
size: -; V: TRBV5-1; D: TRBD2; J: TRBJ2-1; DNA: TGCGCCAGCAGGCCCCCGGGGGGTGGCTACAATGAGCAGTTCTTC; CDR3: CASRPPGGGYNEQFF
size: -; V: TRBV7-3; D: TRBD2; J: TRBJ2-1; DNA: TGTGCCAGCAGCTTAGGGACTAGCGGGACCAATGAGCAGTTCTTC; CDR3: CASSLGTSGTNEQFF
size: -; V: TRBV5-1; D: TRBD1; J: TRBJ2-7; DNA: TGCGCCAGCAGCTTGGCCCCCGCGTCCGGGACAGGGGACTACGAGCAGTACTTC; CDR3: CASSLAPASGTGDYEQYF
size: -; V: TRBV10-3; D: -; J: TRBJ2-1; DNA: TGTGCCATTTCCGAAGGGGGTAGCTCGATACTACAGGCCAATGAGCAGTTCTTC; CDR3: CAISEGGSSILQANEQFF
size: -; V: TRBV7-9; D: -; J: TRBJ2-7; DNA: TGTGCCAGCAGCTTAGGAGGGATAGGCTACGAGCAGTACTTC; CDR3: CASSLGGIGYEQYF
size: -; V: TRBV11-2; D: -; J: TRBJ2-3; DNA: TGTGCCAGCAGCGAACTAGTTTCGAGTACGCAGTATTTT; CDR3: CASSELVSSTQYF
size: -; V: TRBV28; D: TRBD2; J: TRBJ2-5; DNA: TGTGCCAGCAGTTTCCTCGCTAGCGGGAGGGACTACCTACAAGAGACCCAGTACTTC; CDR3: CASSFLASGRDYLQETQYF
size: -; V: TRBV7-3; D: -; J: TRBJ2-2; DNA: TGTGCCAGCAGCTTAACCGGTGCCGGCGGGGAGCTGTTTTTT; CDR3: CASSLTGAGGELFF
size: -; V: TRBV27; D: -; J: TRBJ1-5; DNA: TGTGCCAGCAGTCCCCGGGACGTCGTAAGCAATCAGCCCCAGCATTTT; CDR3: CASSPRDVVSNQPQHF
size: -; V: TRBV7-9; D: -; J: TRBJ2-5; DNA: TGTGCCAGCAGCGCCATAAAAGAGACCCAGTACTTC; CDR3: CASSAIKETQYF
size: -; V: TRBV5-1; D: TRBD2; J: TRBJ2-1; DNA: TGCGCCAGCAGCTTGGGGCTACTAGCGGGAAAGTACAATGAGCAGTTCTTC; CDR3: CASSLGLLAGKYNEQFF
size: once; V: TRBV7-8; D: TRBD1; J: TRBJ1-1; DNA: TGTGCCAGCAGCCCGGACAGGGGATGGGACCATATGAACACTGAAGCTTTCTTT; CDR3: CASSPDRGWDHMNTEAFF
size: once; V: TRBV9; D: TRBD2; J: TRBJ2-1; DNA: TGTGCCAGCAGCGTAGCGGGAGGGACCCACAATGAGCAGTTCTTC; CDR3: CASSVAGGTHNEQFF
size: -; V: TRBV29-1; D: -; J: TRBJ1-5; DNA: TGCAGCGTGCAAAAAGAGACTAGTCAGCCCCAGCATTTT; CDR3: CSVQKETSQPQHF
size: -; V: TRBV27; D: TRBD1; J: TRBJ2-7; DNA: TGTGCCAGCAGTTTATTAGGGACAGGGGGCTGGTACGAGCAGTACTTC; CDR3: CASSLLGTGGWYEQYF
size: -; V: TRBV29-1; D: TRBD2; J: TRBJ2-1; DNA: TGCAGCGTGTTGGCGGCGTGGGCGGGAGCTATTTACAATGAGCAGTTCTTC; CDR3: CSVLAAWAGAIYNEQFF
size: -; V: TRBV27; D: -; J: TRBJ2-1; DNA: TGTGCCAGCAGTTTCCTTCTGGCTCGGAACAATGAGCAGTTCTTC; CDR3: CASSFLLARNNEQFF
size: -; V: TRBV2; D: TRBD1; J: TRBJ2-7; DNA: TGTGCCAGCAGCGAGCCACCCGACAGGGCCCCATCCGAGCAGTACTTC; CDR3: CASSEPPDRAPSEQYF
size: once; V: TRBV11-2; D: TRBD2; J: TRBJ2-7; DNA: TGTGCCAGCAGCTTCGGGGGACTAGAGCACTTC; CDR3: CASSFGGLEHF